This T cell receptor beta chain was profiled in a study of cytomegalovirus exposure and HLA in healthy donors. Donors counted as nominally healthy when sampled, yet unrecorded immune exposures were likely. In the case of this clone: Its antigen is unidentified.

PCR used 60 Vbeta primers and 13 Jbeta primers. This table comes from immunoSEQ multiplex PCR, and its TCRdb copy is limited to in-frame clones, with some not included. The sample lists 150,000 to 160,000 clones; approximately 82% were seen once. General study points: A highly shared variant cluster was judged a likely technical artifact. Most CMV-associated TCR beta chains were later found to appear HLA-restricted.

This TCR derives from a woman in her forties or fifties in good health and CMV-seropositive. The material sequenced was PBMCs.

For the CDR3, the DNA is TGTGCCAGCAGAGCGGGGACTAGCACAGATACGCAGTATTTT. It specifies CASRAGTSTDTQYF. The J gene is TRBJ2-3, the V gene TRBV2, with 7 bases aligning to TRBD2. The germline gives CDR1 SNHLY, CDR2 FYNNEI. This CDR3 spans 14 amino acids. V dropped 6 bases and J dropped 0; count of bases not matched to a gene: 3.